This T cell receptor beta chain was sequenced during a study of tumor and adjacent non-tumor tissue in lung cancer. Study-level results: TCR diversity was significantly greater in tumor than normal lung tissue. Normal lung showed higher cumulative top 100 clone frequency than tumor.

The V gene's germline CDR1 is SQVTM and CDR2 ANQGSEA. The CDR3 covers 17 residues. Three rounds of nested PCR, following a modified ARM-PCR protocol, produced the TCRbeta library. TCRdb reprocessed the multiplex PCR reads with MiXCR, giving one entry per CDR3 protein. The data show 75,000 to 95,000 distinct CDR3 sequences, under 80% seen once. No cell sorting was done before RNA was extracted from the tissue. This non-tumor lung sample came from over 3 cm beyond the tumor edge. Newly diagnosed lung cancer patients had thoracic surgery in China, August–November 2014, without prior chemotherapy. Concerning this clonotype itself: The target antigen is unknown. One end of the junction is discordant with germline, which a read error may explain.

J is TRBJ2-1 and V is TRBV29-1; 7 positions agree with TRBD1. The receptor was derived from a woman between 45 and 65 years old with non-small cell lung cancer. The sample consisted of distant non-tumor lung tissue. The DNA for the CDR3 is TGCAGTGTTGAAGGGGGAGACAGGGTGGTATCCTACTATGAGCAGTTCTTC. Translating gives CSVEGGDRVVSYYEQFF.